This TCR beta chain was identified in a study of OX40 agonist ivuxolimab in advanced cancers. Broader study findings: Relative to CD4+ cells, CD8+ T cells on average had more expanded clones. Among expanded peripheral T cells, antigen specificity went undetermined.

Sequencing used immunoSEQ multiplex PCR; TCRdb keeps in-frame clones, though not all of them. The sample includes fewer than 90,000 clones, 85% to 90% of them seen just once. In the case of this clone: What it binds is unknown.

Patients with a history of autoimmune disease or on systemic immunosuppression were excluded. This TCR derives from an adult with an advanced solid tumor such as melanoma, head and neck, liver or kidney cancer. The sample was CD4+ or CD8+ T cells sorted from blood, taken in a trial of the OX40 agonist ivuxolimab.

The CDR3 nucleotides are TGTGCCAGCAGTTACGGGACGTACGAAGATACGCAGTATTTT. Amino acids: CASSYGTYEDTQYF. The chain combines TRBV6-6 with TRBJ2-3; TRBD1 or TRBD2 may be the D gene (5 bases each). Deletions cut 2 bases from V and 5 bases from J, with 11 bases between. Germline V lookup: CDR1 MNHNY, CDR2 SVGAGI (reference sequence). The CDR3 runs to 14 residues.